This T cell receptor beta chain was captured by sequencing in a study of STAT5B mutations in CD4+ large granular lymphocyte leukemia. Study-wide findings and caveats: Roughly a quarter of private leukemic clonotypes occurred rarely in other patients' non-leukemic repertoires. 8/27 top patient clones versus 2/35 control clones were TRBV06-family.

The CDR3 extends over 15 amino acids. V gave up 3 bases and J gave up 5 bases; unmatched junction bases: 7. The V gene's germline CDR1 is ENHRY and CDR2 SYGVKD. Original handling: A productive frequency of 2.59 x 10-5 was the lowest detectable. Sequencing used immunoSEQ multiplex PCR; TCRdb keeps in-frame clones, though not all of them. V and J calls plus clone size are reproduced from that table; the DNA served to infer D and trimming. The table records around 5,000 clones, about 91% of them present only once. Notes on this clone: Its specificity is unknown.

Padova, Helsinki and Shinshu hematology units supplied the CD4+ T-LGLL patients. The material sequenced was PBMCs. The TCR sequence derives from a man in his forties with CD4+ T-cell large granular lymphocyte leukemia. V gene TRBV10-3 combines with J gene TRBJ2-3, with 8 bases that match TRBD2. As DNA, the CDR3 is TGTGCCATCAGTGAATCCAGCGGGAGTGTAGATACGCAGTATTTT. It yields the protein CAISESSGSVDTQYF.